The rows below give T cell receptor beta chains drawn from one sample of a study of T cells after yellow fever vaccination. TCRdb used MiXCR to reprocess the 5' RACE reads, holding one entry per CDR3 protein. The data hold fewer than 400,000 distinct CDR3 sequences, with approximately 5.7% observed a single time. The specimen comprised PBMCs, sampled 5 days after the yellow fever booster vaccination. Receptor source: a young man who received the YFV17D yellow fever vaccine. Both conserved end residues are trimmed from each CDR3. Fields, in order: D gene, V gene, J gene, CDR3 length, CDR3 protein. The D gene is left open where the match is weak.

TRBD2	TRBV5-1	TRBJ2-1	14	ASSFTSGRAYNEQF
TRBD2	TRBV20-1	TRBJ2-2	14	SARDSASGRPGELF
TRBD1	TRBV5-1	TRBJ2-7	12	TSSRGQGAYEQY
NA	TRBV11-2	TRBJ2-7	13	ASTLLRGGIYEQY
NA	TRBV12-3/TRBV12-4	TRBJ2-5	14	ASSRGSRPYQETQY
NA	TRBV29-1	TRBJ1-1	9	SVEAGLGAF
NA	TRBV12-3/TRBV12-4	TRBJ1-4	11	ASSLGSNEKLF
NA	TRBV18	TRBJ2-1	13	ASSPGPYSYNEQF
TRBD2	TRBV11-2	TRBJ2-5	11	ASREREWETQY
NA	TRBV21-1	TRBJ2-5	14	ASSNPRGRCSETQY
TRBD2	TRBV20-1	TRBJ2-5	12	SAPPPLAGETQY
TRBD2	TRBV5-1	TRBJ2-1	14	ASSLVAGGRYNEQF
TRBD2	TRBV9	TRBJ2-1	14	ASSALGGLAANEQF
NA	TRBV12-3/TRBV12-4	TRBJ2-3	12	ASTGLTETDTQY
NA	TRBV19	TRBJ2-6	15	ASSIPSKISGANVLT
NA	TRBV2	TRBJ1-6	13	ASRTSEETDSPLH
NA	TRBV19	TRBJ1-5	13	ASSRGRERQKPQH
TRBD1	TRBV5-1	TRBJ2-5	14	ASSHELRQGQETQY
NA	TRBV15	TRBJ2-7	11	ATSTDPNYEQY
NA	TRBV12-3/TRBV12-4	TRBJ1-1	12	ASSLASMNTEAF
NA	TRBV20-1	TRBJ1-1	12	SARGLRQNTEAF
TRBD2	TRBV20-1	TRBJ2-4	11	SATGGSGNIQY
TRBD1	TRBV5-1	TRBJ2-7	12	ASSEQGAFHEQY
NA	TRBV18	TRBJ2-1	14	ASSPQRADSYNEQF
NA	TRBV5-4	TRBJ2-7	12	ASSGPSIWDEQY
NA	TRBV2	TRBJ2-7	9	ASHLVAEQY
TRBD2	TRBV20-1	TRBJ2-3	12	SARWTSGTDTQY
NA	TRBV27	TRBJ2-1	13	ASSSIAQSYNEQF
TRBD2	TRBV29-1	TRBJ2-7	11	SVRLAISYEQY
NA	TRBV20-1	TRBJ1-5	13	SARDPRQVRQPQH
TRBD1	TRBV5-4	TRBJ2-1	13	ASSPTGSPYNEQF
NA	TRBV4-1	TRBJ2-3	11	ASSQAVADTQY
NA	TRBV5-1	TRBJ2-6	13	ASSSDSSGANVLT
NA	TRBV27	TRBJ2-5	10	ATRNREATQY
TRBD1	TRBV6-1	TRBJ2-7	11	ASSRRGQYEQY
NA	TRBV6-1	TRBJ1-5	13	ASRAGTYSNQPQH
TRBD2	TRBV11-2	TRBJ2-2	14	ASSFTSGRAHGELF